A selection of T cell receptor beta chains follows, all from one sample in a study of OX40 agonist ivuxolimab in advanced cancers. TCRdb's table, derived via immunoSEQ multiplex PCR, lists solely in-frame clones and lacks some. The repertoire holds tens of thousands of clones, with 86% as singletons. The source material was CD4+ or CD8+ T cells sorted from blood, sampled in a trial of the OX40 agonist ivuxolimab. The origin of the receptors is an adult with an advanced solid tumor such as melanoma, head and neck, liver or kidney cancer. Each CDR3 is given with its conserved first and last residue. D genes are given only for firm matches.

length | D | J | V | CDR3
14 | - | TRBJ2-7 | TRBV6-5 | CASTEHRVGREQYF
16 | - | TRBJ2-7 | TRBV5-1 | CASSFTQGGNPYEQYF
14 | - | TRBJ1-2 | TRBV9 | CASSVVYGNYGYTF
15 | - | TRBJ1-5 | TRBV2 | CASSDHRNSNQPQHF
13 | - | TRBJ2-5 | TRBV19 | CASSIVAEETQYF
13 | - | TRBJ2-3 | TRBV6-4 | CASSVGDGDTQYF
15 | - | TRBJ2-7 | TRBV7-6 | CASSVVAGASYEQYF
18 | - | TRBJ1-2 | TRBV9 | CASSVDTVGSFGDYGYTF
16 | TRBD1 | TRBJ1-1 | TRBV7-2 | CASSLEPGQGFTEAFF
17 | TRBD1 | TRBJ2-5 | TRBV25-1 | CASSDPGQGVYQETQYF
14 | - | TRBJ2-5 | TRBV18 | CASSPRGIQETQYF
15 | TRBD1 | TRBJ1-5 | TRBV4-1 | CASSQERTGGEPQHF
15 | TRBD1 | TRBJ1-6 | TRBV9 | CASSSLGGAESPLHF
15 | - | TRBJ2-5 | TRBV18 | CASSPVKDWGETQYF
13 | - | TRBJ2-2 | TRBV2 | CASKPSYTGELFF
18 | TRBD2 | TRBJ2-3 | TRBV5-5 | CASSPGGRGGVITDTQYF
14 | TRBD1 | TRBJ1-1 | TRBV27 | CASSRQGLNTEAFF
13 | TRBD1 | TRBJ1-4 | TRBV10-3 | CAISRGRDEKLFF
15 | - | TRBJ1-2 | TRBV29-1 | CSVDSPGLSNYGYTF
15 | - | TRBJ1-2 | TRBV13 | CASSLGRGTLNGYTF
16 | - | TRBJ1-6 | TRBV12-5 | CASGLVQDSYNSPLHF
17 | TRBD1 | TRBJ1-2 | TRBV19 | CASSPTRDRSDTYGYTF
19 | - | TRBJ2-1 | TRBV15 | CATSRDLPNSLSSYNEQFF
14 | TRBD1 | TRBJ2-5 | TRBV5-1 | CASSWTGGVETQYF
13 | - | TRBJ1-2 | TRBV6-4 | CASSEQGVGGYTF
16 | TRBD1 | TRBJ2-7 | TRBV14 | CASSRSLIAGGYEQYF
15 | - | TRBJ1-1 | TRBV6-6 | CASSYSVRVNTEAFF
15 | TRBD1 | TRBJ2-5 | TRBV7-9 | CASSFGDRGGETQYF
15 | - | TRBJ2-3 | TRBV18 | CASAGGRTSTDTQYF
14 | - | TRBJ2-5 | TRBV6-5 | CASSYGPPQETQYF
15 | - | TRBJ2-6 | TRBV18 | CASSPAGTGANVLTF
13 | - | TRBJ1-6 | TRBV11-2 | CASSLDRNSPLHF
13 | - | TRBJ1-6 | TRBV6-5 | CASSYDRFSPLHF
12 | - | TRBJ1-1 | TRBV11-2 | CASSFLWTEAFF
16 | TRBD2 | TRBJ2-1 | TRBV11-2 | CASSLGLAGGYNEQFF
14 | - | TRBJ1-6 | TRBV7-3 | CASSWGTGTSPLHF
15 | TRBD1 | TRBJ2-2 | TRBV5-4 | CASSSTGKVTGELFF
14 | - | TRBJ1-1 | TRBV6-1 | CASIIQARNTEAFF
12 | - | TRBJ1-2 | TRBV28 | CASSRTGKGYTF
15 | - | TRBJ1-5 | TRBV5-1 | CASSLEGRGWGAQHF
12 | - | TRBJ1-2 | TRBV18 | CASSLTGNGYTF
14 | TRBD1 | TRBJ1-2 | TRBV10-3 | CAISGLDRLDGYTF
15 | TRBD1 | TRBJ1-1 | TRBV30 | CAWKGQALPNTEAFF
14 | - | TRBJ1-5 | TRBV18 | CASSPDYSNQPQHF
12 | - | TRBJ2-3 | TRBV30 | CAWRVQLDTQYF
8 | - | TRBJ1-4 | TRBV20-1 | CSPMGLFF